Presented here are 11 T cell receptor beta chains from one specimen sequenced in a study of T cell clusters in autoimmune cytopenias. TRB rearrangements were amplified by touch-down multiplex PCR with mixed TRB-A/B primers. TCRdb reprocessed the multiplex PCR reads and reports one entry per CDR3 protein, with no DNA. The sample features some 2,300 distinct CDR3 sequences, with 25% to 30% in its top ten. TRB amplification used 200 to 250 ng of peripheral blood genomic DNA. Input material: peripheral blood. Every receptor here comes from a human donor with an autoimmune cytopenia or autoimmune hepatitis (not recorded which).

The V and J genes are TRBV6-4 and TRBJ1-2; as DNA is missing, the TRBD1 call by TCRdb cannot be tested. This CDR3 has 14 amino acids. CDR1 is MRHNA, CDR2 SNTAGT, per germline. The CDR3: CASTPEAGSYGYTF.

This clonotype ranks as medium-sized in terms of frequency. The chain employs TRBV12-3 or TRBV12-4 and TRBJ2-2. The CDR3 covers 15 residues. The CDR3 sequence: CASSFLSTGTGELFF.

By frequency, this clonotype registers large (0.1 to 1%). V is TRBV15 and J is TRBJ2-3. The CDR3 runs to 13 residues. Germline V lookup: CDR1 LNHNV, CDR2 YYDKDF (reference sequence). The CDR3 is CATSNQNTDTQYF.

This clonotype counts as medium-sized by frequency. The CDR3: CASSPQGRNQPQHF. The rearrangement joins TRBV18 to TRBJ1-5. The germline gives CDR1 KGHSH, CDR2 LQKENI. This CDR3 is built from 14 residues.

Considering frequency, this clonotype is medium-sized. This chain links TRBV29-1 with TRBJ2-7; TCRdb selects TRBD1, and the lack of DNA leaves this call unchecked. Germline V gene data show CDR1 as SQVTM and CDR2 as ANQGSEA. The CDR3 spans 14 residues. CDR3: CSVSPGQLHHEQYF.

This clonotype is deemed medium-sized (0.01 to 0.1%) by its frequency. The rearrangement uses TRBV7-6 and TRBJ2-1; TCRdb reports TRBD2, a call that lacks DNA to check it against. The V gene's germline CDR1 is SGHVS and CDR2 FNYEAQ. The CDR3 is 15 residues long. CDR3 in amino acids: CASSLGSGAGNEQFF. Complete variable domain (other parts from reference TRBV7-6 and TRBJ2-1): GAGVSQSPRYKVTKRGQDVALRCDPISGHVSLYWYRQALGQGPEFLTYFNYEAQQDKSGLPNDRFSAERPEGSISTLTIQRTEQRDSAMYRCASSLGSGAGNEQFFGPGTRLTVL.

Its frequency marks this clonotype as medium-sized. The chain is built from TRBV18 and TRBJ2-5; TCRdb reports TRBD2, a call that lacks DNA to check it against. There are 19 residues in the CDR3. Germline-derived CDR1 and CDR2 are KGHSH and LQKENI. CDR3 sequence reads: CASSHPGLAGEASGETQYF.

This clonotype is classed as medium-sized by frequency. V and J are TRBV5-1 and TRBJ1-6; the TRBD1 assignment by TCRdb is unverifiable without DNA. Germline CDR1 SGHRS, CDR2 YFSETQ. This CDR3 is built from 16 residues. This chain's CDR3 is CASSGGTGGTRSPLHF.

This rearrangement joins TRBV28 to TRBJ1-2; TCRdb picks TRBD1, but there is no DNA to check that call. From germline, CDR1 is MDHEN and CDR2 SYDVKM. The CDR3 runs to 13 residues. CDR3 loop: CASTPRDLYGYTF.

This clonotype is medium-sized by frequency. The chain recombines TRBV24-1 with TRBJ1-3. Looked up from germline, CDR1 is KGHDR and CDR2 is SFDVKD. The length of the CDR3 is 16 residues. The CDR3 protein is CATSDSTGTYPTPIYF.

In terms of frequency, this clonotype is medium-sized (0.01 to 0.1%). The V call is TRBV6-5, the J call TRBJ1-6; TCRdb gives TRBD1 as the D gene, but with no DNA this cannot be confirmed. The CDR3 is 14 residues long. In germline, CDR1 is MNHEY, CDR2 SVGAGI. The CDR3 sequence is CASTGQGHNSPLHF.